These 29 T cell receptor beta chains originate from one sample sequenced in a study of shared clonotypes between healthy human individuals. Naive CD8 cells were CD45RO-negative, positively selected for CCR7, excluding terminally differentiated effector memory CD45RA+ cells. The protocol was immunoSEQ multiplex PCR, while the TCRdb copy is restricted to in-frame clones and leaves out a portion. Counted here are around 2,000,000 clones, about 93% occurring once; the ten biggest clones make up under 2%. The sample comprised naive CD8+ T cells from PBMCs. These receptor sequences come from a man aged 18 to 29 in good health. Some clones in this sample may be carry-over from other donors' samples.

The chain carries TRBV27 and TRBJ2-7; D tentatively fits TRBD1 or TRBD2 (5 bases each). Trimming stripped 6 bases from V and 2 bases from J, with 17 bases between. The CDR3 has 15 residues. CDR1 is MNHEY, CDR2 SMNVEV, per germline (reference sequence). Here the CDR3 DNA reads TGTGCCAGCAGCCCCACCGGGACCAATCCCTACGAGCAGTACTTC. It is translated as CASSPTGTNPYEQYF.

This clone appeared once. The chain has TRBV14 and TRBJ1-2; the match to TRBD1 covers 8 bases. This CDR3 is built from 16 residues. Germline V gives CDR1 SGHDN, CDR2 FVKESK. V lost 1 base and J lost 6; bases outside the gene matches: 10. In DNA form, the CDR3 reads TGTGCCAGCAGCCAAGGGGTCAGGGGGCGCCCCAATGGCTACACCTTC. Its translation: CASSQGVRGRPNGYTF.

Worth noting for this clone: A read error may produce the germline difference seen at one junction end. V is TRBV11-2 and J is TRBJ1-2, with D possibly matching TRBD1 (5 bases). This CDR3 is built from 12 residues. Germline assignment: CDR1 SGHAT and CDR2 FQNNGV. The CDR3 coding sequence is TGTGCCACCGTGGGACCTCTAAACCGGGGCTTCTTC. Protein sequence: CATVGPLNRGFF.

In its sample, this clone was seen once. This rearrangement joins TRBV2 to TRBJ2-3; 8 nucleotides align to TRBD2. This CDR3 has 15 amino acids. The V segment lost 6 bases and the J segment 4 bases; nucleotides outside the gene matches: 9. Germline V gene lookup returns CDR1 SNHLY and CDR2 FYNNEI. The CDR3 is CASSTGRERADTQYF. CDR3 in DNA: TGTGCCAGCAGCACCGGGAGGGAGCGGGCAGATACGCAGTATTTT.

Turning to this clone: The same CDR3 arises from other DNA sequences in this sample as well. The chain carries TRBV7-9 and TRBJ1-5, with D uncertain. V lost 3 bases and J lost 6, with 6 bases in between. CDR1 is SEHNR, CDR2 FQNEAQ, per germline (reference sequence). The CDR3 totals 12 residues. Here the CDR3 reads CASSLSSQPQHF. CDR3 DNA sequence: TGTGCCAGCAGCTTGAGTTCTCAGCCCCAGCATTTT.

V gene TRBV7-9 combines with J gene TRBJ2-7; the D is unclear. Germline assignment: CDR1 SEHNR and CDR2 FQNEAQ (reference sequence). V lost 3 bases and J lost 0, with 6 bases in between. This CDR3 is 13 amino acids long. The chain's CDR3 is CASSFWDSYEQYF. CDR3 in DNA: TGTGCCAGCAGCTTTTGGGACTCCTACGAGCAGTACTTC.

This rearrangement joins TRBV7-9 to TRBJ2-7; 11 bases fit TRBD2. CDR3 length: 16 amino acids. V lost 1 base to trimming and J lost 4 bases; unmatched junction nucleotides: 6. CDR1 SEHNR and CDR2 FQNEAQ come from the germline V gene (reference sequence). For the CDR3, the DNA is TGTGCCAGCAGCTTAGGGGCCACTAGCGGGAGTTACGAGCAGTACTTC. Encoded protein: CASSLGATSGSYEQYF.

In regard to this clone: The sample has other DNA sequences that encode this CDR3 too. The chain carries TRBV7-9 and TRBJ2-7, with 8 bases that match TRBD1. The V gene end was trimmed by 4 bases and the J gene end by 2 bases; junction bases not matched to a gene: 4. The CDR3 has 14 amino acids. Germline V CDR1 and CDR2: SEHNR, FQNEAQ (reference sequence). The CDR3 loop is CASSSTTGAYEQYF. Written as DNA, the CDR3 is TGTGCCAGCAGCTCGACGACAGGGGCCTACGAGCAGTACTTC.

The chain couples TRBV28 to TRBJ1-2, with D unresolved. CDR3 length: 19 amino acids. V was trimmed by 7 bases and J by 3 bases, leaving 30 bases between them. Germline V gives CDR1 MDHEN, CDR2 SYDVKM. Here the CDR3 reads CASTNGPGIRAPPDYGYTF. CDR3 DNA: TGTGCCAGCACCAATGGCCCCGGAATAAGGGCCCCACCCGACTATGGCTACACCTTC.

This chain links TRBV5-6 with TRBJ2-2, with 11 bases fitting TRBD1. The CDR3 covers 16 residues. Per germline, CDR1 SGHDT and CDR2 YYEEEE. V trimming: 2 bases; J trimming: 7 bases; junction bases outside the gene matches: 7. The CDR3 DNA follows: TGTGCCAGCAGCTTCACCGGGACAGGGGGGAGCGGGGAGCTGTTTTTT. This sequence encodes CASSFTGTGGSGELFF.

This clone appeared once. The chain's CDR3 is CAWSVRRQGANGANVLTF. The CDR3 region has the DNA TGTGCCTGGAGTGTACGTCGACAGGGGGCGAATGGGGCCAACGTCCTGACTTTC. The chain employs TRBV30 and TRBJ2-6; TRBD1 matches 10 bases. V trimming: 0 bases; J trimming: 3 bases; junction bases outside the gene matches: 8. The CDR3 is 18 amino acids. Germline V gene sequence: CDR1 GTSNPN, CDR2 SVGIG (reference sequence).

The chain is built from TRBV5-5 and TRBJ2-7; D tentatively reads TRBD1 or TRBD2 (5 bases each). The CDR3 has 13 amino acids. Germline lookup yields CDR1 SGHKS and CDR2 YYEKEE (reference sequence). Trimming took off 0 bases at V and 6 bases at J, with 10 bases between the two ends. For the CDR3, the DNA is TGTGCCAGCAGCTTGGGGGCAGGGAGCGAGCAGTACTTC. It specifies CASSLGAGSEQYF. Supplemented by reference TRBV5-5 and TRBJ2-7, the full variable domain reads DAGVTQSPTHLIKTRGQQVTLRCSPISGHKSVSWYQQVLGQGPQFIFQYYEKEERGRGNFPDRFSARQFPNYSSELNVNALLLGDSALYLCASSLGAGSEQYFGPGTRLTVT.

This chain joins TRBV11-3 and TRBJ1-5; no firm D call. CDR3 length equals 18 residues. CDR1 and CDR2 (germline): SGHNT, YENEEA. V lost 3 bases and J 0 bases, leaving 18 bases between the germline ends. The CDR3 sequence: CASSLRAVCIPSNQPQHF. CDR3 nucleotides: TGTGCCAGCAGCTTGAGGGCAGTGTGCATCCCTAGCAATCAGCCCCAGCATTTT.

A note on this clone: Other DNA sequences in the same sample also yield this CDR3. The rearrangement uses TRBV6-5 and TRBJ2-7; 7 bases fit TRBD1. This CDR3 has 16 amino acids. V lost 0 bases to trimming and J lost 3 bases; unmatched junction nucleotides: 8. Germline CDR1 reads MNHEY; CDR2 reads SVGAGI. The CDR3: CASSYSTGQVHYEQYF. The CDR3 coding sequence is TGTGCCAGCAGTTACTCGACCGGACAGGTACACTACGAGCAGTACTTC.

The chain combines TRBV4-1 with TRBJ2-1; TRBD2 agrees at 9 bases. J was trimmed by 8 bases and V by 4 bases; bases with no gene match: 6. Germline CDR1 MGHRA, CDR2 YSYEKL. The CDR3 consists of 14 residues. CDR3 nucleotide sequence: TGCGCCAGCAGCCTGGGACTAGCTCCTCATGAGCAGTTCTTC. Its protein product is CASSLGLAPHEQFF.

The chain combines TRBV19 with TRBJ2-3; 13 positions agree with TRBD2. The J segment lost 4 bases and the V segment lost 0 bases, leaving 4 bases of the junction unmatched. Germline V gene lookup returns CDR1 LNHDA and CDR2 SQIVND (reference sequence). The CDR3 has 17 residues. CDR3 nucleotide sequence: TGTGCCAGTAGTATAGATGTCGGACTAGCGGGAGCAGATACGCAGTATTTT. Residues: CASSIDVGLAGADTQYF.

The chain has TRBV7-6 and TRBJ2-1, with D perhaps TRBD2 (6 bases). Germline lookup yields CDR1 SGHVS and CDR2 FNYEAQ. V was pared by 1 base and J by 0 bases, with 19 bases between. CDR3 length equals 19 residues. CDR3 amino acids: CASSLGDFGGGTSYNEQFF. The CDR3 DNA follows: TGTGCCAGCAGCTTAGGGGATTTCGGCGGAGGGACCTCCTACAATGAGCAGTTCTTC.

The chain couples TRBV11-2 to TRBJ2-7, with D uncertain. There are 13 residues in the CDR3. CDR1 is SGHAT and CDR2 is FQNNGV in the germline V gene. The germline V and J ends were trimmed by 1 base and 7 bases, with 11 bases remaining between them. The CDR3 DNA reads as TGTGCCAGCAGCTTAGGACGGGCCGTAGAGCAGTACTTC. Amino acids: CASSLGRAVEQYF.

About this clone: Other DNA sequences of this sample code for an identical CDR3. CDR3 coding DNA: TGTGCCAGCAGCTTCAGTAGCAATCAGCCCCAGCATTTT. Translated, it gives CASSFSSNQPQHF. The genes are TRBV11-2 and TRBJ1-5; D is undetermined. CDR1 and CDR2 from the germline V gene are SGHAT and FQNNGV. V was cut by 3 bases and J by 0 bases, with 3 bases left in between. The CDR3 is 13 amino acids.

This clone was recorded only once. This chain joins TRBV6-1 and TRBJ1-1; TRBD1 matches at 7 bases. V lost 3 bases, J lost 6 bases, and 7 bases stayed unmatched. The CDR3 extends over 14 amino acids. The germline gives CDR1 MNHNS, CDR2 SASEGT. The CDR3 spells CASSEVGQRAEAFF. CDR3 nucleotide sequence: TGTGCCAGCAGTGAGGTGGGACAGAGAGCTGAAGCTTTCTTT.

The chain carries TRBV15 and TRBJ2-5; the D gene is possibly TRBD2 (6 bases). Germline V gene lookup returns CDR1 LNHNV and CDR2 YYDKDF (reference sequence). Trimming left V 5 bases short and J 7 bases short, with 14 bases between. The CDR3 runs to 13 residues. As DNA, the CDR3 is TGTGCCACCAGCGCGGGACTGCGGGGGACCCAGTACTTC. Residues: CATSAGLRGTQYF.

The rearrangement links TRBV6-4 to TRBJ2-6; 12 bases are a match to TRBD1. The CDR3 is 17 amino acids. CDR1 and CDR2 from the germline V gene are MRHNA and SNTAGT. V shed 6 bases and J 2 bases; nucleotides not matched to a gene: 5. The chain's CDR3 is CASSPGTGGPGANVLTF. The CDR3 DNA is TGTGCCAGCAGCCCCGGGACAGGGGGCCCTGGGGCCAACGTCCTGACTTTC.

This chain connects TRBV29-1 to TRBJ2-7; a weak D match, TRBD1 (6 bases). Trimming removed 4 bases at V and 5 bases at J, with 18 bases between. Germline CDR1 is SQVTM and CDR2 is ANQGSEA. The CDR3 runs 14 residues. The CDR3 coding sequence is TGCAGCGTTGTTTCATTCGGACAGTTCCACGAGCAGTACTTC. This codes for CSVVSFGQFHEQYF.

V usage is TRBV7-2 and J usage is TRBJ2-1; 9 nucleotides match TRBD2. J lost 9 bases, V lost 6 bases, and 9 bases had no gene match. Per germline, CDR1 SGHTA and CDR2 FQGNSA. The CDR3 loop spans 14 amino acids. In nucleotides, the CDR3 is TGTGCCAGCAGTCCCGGGACTAGCTGGGGTGAGCAGTTCTTC. It codes for CASSPGTSWGEQFF.

This chain uses TRBV28 with TRBJ1-1, with D maybe TRBD1 (5 bases). The CDR3 runs 11 residues. Germline V gene data show CDR1 as MDHEN and CDR2 as SYDVKM. Trimming cost V 9 bases and J 11 bases, with 16 bases left between them. As DNA, the CDR3 is TGTGCCAGTAGTAAGGGGTTAGCGGCTTTCTTT. Translating it yields CASSKGLAAFF.

This clone was found once. The chain is built from TRBV28 and TRBJ1-1, with D possibly being TRBD1 (6 bases). Germline assignment: CDR1 MDHEN and CDR2 SYDVKM. Trimming stripped 8 bases from V and 1 base from J, with 17 bases between. This CDR3 is built from 15 residues. This CDR3 is CASGLWTAQNTEAFF. The CDR3 DNA follows: TGTGCCAGCGGTCTATGGACAGCCCAGAACACTGAAGCTTTCTTT.

The chain links TRBV19 to TRBJ1-1, with D unclear. Trimming stripped 3 bases from V and 4 bases from J, with 9 bases between. Per germline, CDR1 LNHDA and CDR2 SQIVND (reference sequence). CDR3 length equals 13 residues. In DNA form, the CDR3 reads TGTGCCAGTAGTATGTTGGGCCCCACTGAAGCTTTCTTT. Translation gives CASSMLGPTEAFF.

V usage is TRBV5-1 and J usage is TRBJ2-3; 10 nucleotides align to TRBD2. In germline, CDR1 is SGHRS, CDR2 YFSETQ. J gave up 2 bases and V 0 bases, and 6 bases lay outside the gene matches. This CDR3 contains 17 residues. This chain's CDR3 is CASSLALLAGSTDTQYF. CDR3 in DNA: TGCGCCAGCAGCTTGGCCTTACTAGCGGGATCCACAGATACGCAGTATTTT.

The V gene is TRBV7-8, the J gene TRBJ1-1; D unresolved. Trimming removed 1 base at V and 11 bases at J, with 14 bases between. CDR1 and CDR2 (germline): SGHVS, FQNEAQ. The CDR3 runs to 13 residues. The CDR3 nucleotides read TGTGCCAGCAGCTTAGTTGCGGTCGATGGCGCTTTCTTT. Translating it yields CASSLVAVDGAFF.